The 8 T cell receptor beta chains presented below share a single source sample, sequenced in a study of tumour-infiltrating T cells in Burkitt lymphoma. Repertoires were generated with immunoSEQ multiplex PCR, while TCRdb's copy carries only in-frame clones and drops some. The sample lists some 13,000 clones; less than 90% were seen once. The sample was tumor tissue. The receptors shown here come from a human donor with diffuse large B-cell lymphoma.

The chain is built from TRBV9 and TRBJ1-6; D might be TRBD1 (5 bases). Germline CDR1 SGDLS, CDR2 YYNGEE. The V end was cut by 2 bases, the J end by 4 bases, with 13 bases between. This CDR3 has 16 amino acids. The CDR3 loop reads CASSVGGGMYNSPLHF. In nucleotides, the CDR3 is TGTGCCAGCAGCGTTGGGGGGGGAATGTATAATTCACCCCTCCACTTT.

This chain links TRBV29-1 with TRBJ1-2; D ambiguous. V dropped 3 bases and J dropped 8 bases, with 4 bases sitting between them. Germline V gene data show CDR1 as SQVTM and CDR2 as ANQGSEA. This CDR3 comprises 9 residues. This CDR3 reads CSVDQGYTF. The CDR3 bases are TGCAGCGTTGATCAGGGCTACACCTTC.

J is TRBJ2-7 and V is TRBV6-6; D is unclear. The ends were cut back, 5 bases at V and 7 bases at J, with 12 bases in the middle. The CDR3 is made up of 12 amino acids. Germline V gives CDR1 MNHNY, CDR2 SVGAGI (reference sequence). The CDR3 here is CASSTPLGEQYF. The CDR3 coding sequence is TGTGCCAGCAGTACCCCCCTAGGGGAGCAGTACTTC.

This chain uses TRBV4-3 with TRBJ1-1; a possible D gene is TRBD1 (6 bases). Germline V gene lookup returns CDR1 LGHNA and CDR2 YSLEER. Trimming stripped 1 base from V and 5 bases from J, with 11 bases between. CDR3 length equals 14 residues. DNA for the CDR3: TGCGCCAGCAGCCAAGGGAGGACAGTAACTGAAGCTTTCTTT. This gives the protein CASSQGRTVTEAFF.

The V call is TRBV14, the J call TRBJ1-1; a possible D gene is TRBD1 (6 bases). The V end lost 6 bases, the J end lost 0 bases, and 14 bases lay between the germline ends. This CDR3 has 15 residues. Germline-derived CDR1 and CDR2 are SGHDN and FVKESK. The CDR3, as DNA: TGTGCCAGCAGTCCCACCGGGGGGCTGAACACTGAAGCTTTCTTT. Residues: CASSPTGGLNTEAFF.

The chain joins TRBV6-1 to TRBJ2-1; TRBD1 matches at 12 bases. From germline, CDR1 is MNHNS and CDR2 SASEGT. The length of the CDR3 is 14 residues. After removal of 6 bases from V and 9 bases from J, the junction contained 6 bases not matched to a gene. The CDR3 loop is CASRPGQGAFEQFF. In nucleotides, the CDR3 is TGTGCCAGCAGGCCGGGACAGGGGGCTTTTGAGCAGTTCTTC.

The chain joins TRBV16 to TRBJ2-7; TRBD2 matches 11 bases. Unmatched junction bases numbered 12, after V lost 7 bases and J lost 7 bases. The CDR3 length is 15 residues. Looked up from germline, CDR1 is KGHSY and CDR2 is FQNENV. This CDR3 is CASNVTLAGGSEQYF. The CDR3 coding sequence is TGTGCCAGCAACGTAACTCTAGCGGGAGGCTCGGAGCAGTACTTC. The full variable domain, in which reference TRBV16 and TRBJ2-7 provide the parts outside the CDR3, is GEEVAQTPKHLVRGEGQKAKLYCAPIKGHSYVFWYQQVLKNEFKFLISFQNENVFDETGMPKERFSAKCLPNSPCSLEIQATKLEDSAVYFCASNVTLAGGSEQYFGPGTRLTVT.

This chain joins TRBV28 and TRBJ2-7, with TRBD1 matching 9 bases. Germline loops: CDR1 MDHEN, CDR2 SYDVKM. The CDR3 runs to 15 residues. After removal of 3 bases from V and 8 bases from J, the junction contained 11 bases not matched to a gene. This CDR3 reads CASSFDDRGYIKQYF. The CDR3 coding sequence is TGTGCCAGCAGTTTCGATGACAGGGGGTATATCAAGCAGTACTTC.